This T cell receptor (beta chain) originates from a study of B cell selection in AIRE deficiency. Study-level points and caveats: Healthy Tconv contained roughly two fifths of shared healthy Treg sequences; only TCRbeta sequenced. CDR3s were shorter in shared Treg sequences, reflecting few non-templated nucleotide insertions. Only 9.3% of 3,500 to 4,500 shared Treg sequences were patient-specific; about 33% healthy-specific.

J gave up 1 base and V 0 bases, and 10 bases lay outside the gene matches. This CDR3 contains 19 residues. Germline values: CDR1 LNHNV, CDR2 YYDKDF (reference sequence). Sorting defined conventional CD4 T cells as CD4+CD127+. Measured with immunoSEQ multiplex PCR; TCRdb has only the in-frame clones, and not every one. This table holds about 25,000 clones, just under 97% found once. In regard to this clone: Its antigen remains unknown.

Sequencing used CD4+CD127+ conventional T cells sorted from PBMCs. The TCR was taken from a human donor in good health. This sequence joins TRBV15 and TRBJ2-3; 10 bases line up with TRBD2. For the CDR3, the DNA is TGTGCCACCAGCAGAGAGCCACGACTAGCGGGTTATGGCACAGATACGCAGTATTTT. It yields the protein CATSREPRLAGYGTDTQYF.